This TCR beta chain derives from a study of T cell responses to AZD1222 COVID-19 vaccine (dated by TCRdb to the early 2020s). For the study in its entirety: AZD1222 recipients with second doses at about 4 weeks or about 12 weeks were pooled, because spike-specific TCR depth and breadth did not differ between schedules. A total of over 230 trial participants underwent TCR sequencing, of whom 200 to 220 had received two doses of AZD1222 and around 26 had received two doses of the MenACWY control vaccine. Trial participants were enrolled by age into subgroups of 18-55, 56-69 and 70-plus years, and around 140, 26 and 57 TCR-sequenced participants, respectively, were included in these subgroups.

Regarding this clone: The clone's antigen remains unknown. Base quality data are lacking; no much larger clone is found one base away.

The study at large found these results: Conclusions about previously exposed vaccinees are limited, since just a handful of AZD1222 recipients were seropositive for SARS-CoV-2 at baseline. Because no day 14 peak-response samples were available, the repertoires could be characterized only after the peak T cell response. After two AZD1222 doses, both the breadth and the depth of spike-specific TCRs were significantly higher than at day 0 and than in MenACWY recipients. Participants were mostly white British, with more females than males. The authors suggested clonal diversity may have been underestimated. The whole spike protein was spanned by vaccine-associated CD4 TCRs, and dominant responses were seen in regions 160-218 and 743-854. Reportedly, close to half of the unique spike-specific TCRs recognized epitopes lying outside the regions that are mutated in the B.1.351 and B.1.1.7 variants. The 56-69-year group was small, and its depth increase did not reach significance, likely because of low power.

Per the publication, the time point label means: baseline before first vaccination. The vaccinee samples were drawn from two UK trials, COV001 and COV002, one of which was a single-blind randomized controlled phase 2/3 trial testing AZD1222 (ChAdOx1 nCoV-19) in healthy adults. Trial participant PBMC samples were collected at day 0 and day 28 after the second dose for TCRbeta chain sequencing. The CDR3 regions of human TCRbeta chains were analyzed by immunosequencing. Regarding the original processing steps: Repertoire TCRs were checked for matches against a reference library of SARS-CoV-2-specific TCRs that had been generated using the MIRA antigen-specificity platform. Breadth was defined as the fraction of unique TCRs that were SARS-CoV-2-associated, and depth was defined as the fraction of total T cells that were SARS-CoV-2-associated. Using the MIRA data, every spike-specific TCR was mapped to the spike region that the TCR reacted to and assigned to either a CD4 or a CD8 class. Log10-transformed breadth and depth values were compared by one-way ANOVA with Sidak's multiple comparisons tests. Entries here come from immuneACCESS through TCRdb and include only in-frame sequences with V and J called. Some clones fail to appear in such tables; in the studies checked, an unresolved V gene covers under half of the shortfall, and the cause of the remainder is unknown. That table furnishes V, J and clone size, whereas the DNA furnished D and trimming. A total of about 120,000 clones appear in this sample, roughly 92% of them only once. Of the sample, 1.7% is held by the ten largest clones.

CDR1 is given as LNHDA and CDR2 as SQIVND, both from the germline V gene (reference sequence). The cysteine opens and the phenylalanine closes a CDR3 of 16 amino acids. Only the CDR3 DNA is retained, 48 bases long and in frame from the first base. At the junction V is shortened by 3 bases and J by 0 bases, with 11 bases in between. The TCR comes from an adult in good health. Sequenced here: peripheral blood, sampled on day 0 of AZD1222 vaccination. This chain is built from TRBV19 and TRBJ2-2; TRBD2 could be the D gene, as 6 bases match. Read as DNA, the sequence is TGTGCCAGTAGTATCAATAGCGGCCCGAACACCGGGGAGCTGTTTTTT. This encodes CASSINSGPNTGELFF.